This TCR beta chain was found in a study of T-cell memory formation after mild COVID-19. Germline V gives CDR1 MNHEY, CDR2 SMNVEV (reference sequence). V lost 4 bases to trimming and J lost 0 bases, with 9 bases between them. CDR3 length equals 14 residues. Findings and limits, study-wide: Researchers found some responding clones in pre-infection memory, a sign that cross-reactive memory joined. The main location of contracting CD4+ clones was CM and EM, and that of contracting CD8+ clones was EMRA. Later expanders leaned CD4+, whereas clones that contracted between day 15 and 85 were balanced CD4/CD8.

TCRdb re-analysed the 5' RACE reads in MiXCR, keeping a single row per CDR3 protein. The table records 300,000 to 350,000 distinct CDR3 sequences, 13% to 15% of them present only once. As to this clonotype: The target antigen is unknown.

V gene TRBV27 combines with J gene TRBJ1-2, with D unresolved. The sequenced material came from PBMCs or a T cell subset sorted from them (not recorded which). The TCR sequence derives from a man younger than 35 who had mild COVID-19 (a few samples of this study predate the infection). Cell type and time point are not known. The CDR3 spells CASSWSGTNYGYTF. As DNA, the CDR3 is TGTGCCAGCAGTTGGTCGGGGACTAACTATGGCTACACCTTC.